The clone carrying this T cell receptor (beta chain) was picked up many times. Antigen unknown. RNA transcripts provided the source from which TCR beta CDR3 regions were amplified. TCR CDR3 underwent first-round RT-PCR with the HTBI primer set. From the multiplex PCR reads, TCRdb called clonotypes with MiXCR, one entry per CDR3 protein. The sample has 600,000 to 850,000 distinct CDR3 sequences, roughly a sixth seen once. The sample comes from a study of T cells in Graves' hyperthyroidism and ophthalmopathy. Findings and caveats of the study: Among clonotypes expanded in thyroid above 0.001, most were also found in blood. Ophthalmopathy and stable hyperthyroidism were separated by a 13 V-J model.

The study left out patients who had uncontrolled infection, other autoimmune disease, pregnancy or lactation. The diagnoses drew upon clinical symptoms, serum thyroxine and TRAb, thyroid ultrasound and orbital computed tomography. V lost 0 bases, J lost 0 bases, and 3 bases lay in between. CDR3 length: 13 residues. Germline V gene data show CDR1 as DFQATT and CDR2 as SNEGSKA (reference sequence). The chain combines TRBV20-1 with TRBJ1-3, with D hard to call. This sequence originates from a woman aged 45-65 years with Graves' hyperthyroidism that later progressed to Graves' ophthalmopathy. Sequencing used blood. The CDR3 coding sequence is TGCAGTGCTAGAGACTTCTCTGGAAACACCATATATTTT. This translates into CSARDFSGNTIYF.